Included here is one T cell receptor beta chain sequence, with context. Antigen specificity is unknown. The CDR3 runs 16 residues. Profiling relied on immunoSEQ multiplex PCR, and the TCRdb table lists in-frame clones only, not all of them. Of about 330,000 clones listed, about 90% are singletons. Treatment meaning: 15 to 20 received Ad26.COV2.S at low or high dose, single or two shots; several received placebo; per-sample allocation not given. It was on day 63 after the first vaccine or placebo injection that samples were taken. This sample is part of a study of Ad26.COV2.S vaccination and SARS-CoV-2 variants. General study results and limits: The study found similar non-spike TCR breadth in vaccine and placebo recipients.

The sequence derives from a person aged 18-60 years who received the Ad26.COV2.S COVID-19 vaccine or a placebo. The sequencing here drew on peripheral blood, taken in a trial of Ad26.COV2.S vaccine versus placebo. The chain links TRBV21-1 to TRBJ1-2; TRBD1 is the table's D call and was not checked against the DNA. TRBV21-1 counts as a pseudogene. In nucleotides, the CDR3 is TGTGCCAGCAGCTTAACGGGACAGAATTACAACTATGGCTACACCTTC. Translated, it gives CASSLTGQNYNYGYTF.